Listed below are T cell receptor beta chains from one sample, sequenced in a study of blood T cell repertoires in COVID-19. Using immunoSEQ multiplex PCR, the repertoire was profiled, and TCRdb retains in-frame clones only, with some absent. The table has roughly 72,000 clones, approximately 79% seen once. Material for sequencing was peripheral blood. The receptors shown here come from an elderly woman with active or convalescent COVID-19. CDR3s include the opening cysteine and the closing phenylalanine or tryptophan. The D gene is left open where the match is weak.

length: 13
V: TRBV28
D: TRBD1
CDR3: CASVTGMNTEAFF

length: 15
V: TRBV29-1
D: TRBD1
CDR3: CSVDGTGGGSYGYTF

length: 16
V: TRBV18
D: .
CDR3: CASSPRGIGDTGELFF

length: 12
V: TRBV6-5
D: .
CDR3: CASTPRGTEAFF

length: 17
V: TRBV27
D: .
CDR3: CASSLRRGSGPNQPQHF

length: 14
V: TRBV18
D: .
CDR3: CASSPWVASYEQYF

length: 15
V: TRBV3-1/TRBV3-2
D: TRBD2
CDR3: CASPSSGSGTGELFF

length: 14
V: TRBV19
D: .
CDR3: CASKGDPGTDTQYF

length: 16
V: TRBV4-1
D: TRBD1
CDR3: CASSQVWTGLNSPLHF

length: 14
V: TRBV4-2
D: .
CDR3: CASSQESGFGGYTF

length: 15
V: TRBV27
D: .
CDR3: CASSPRPAGPYGYTF

length: 13
V: TRBV30
D: .
CDR3: CAWSVQANYGYTF

length: 15
V: TRBV27
D: TRBD1
CDR3: CASSGRGRSYNEQFF

length: 14
V: TRBV5-6
D: .
CDR3: CASHGTQSSYEQYF

length: 14
V: TRBV5-4
D: .
CDR3: CASSPGQKNYGYTF

length: 16
V: TRBV4-2
D: .
CDR3: CASSQVVGRTGNEQFF

length: 15
V: TRBV30
D: TRBD2
CDR3: CAWSAIAGTSNEQFF

length: 15
V: TRBV5-1
D: TRBD1
CDR3: CASSTGQGDYETQYF

length: 15
V: TRBV3-1/TRBV3-2
D: .
CDR3: CASSQKGLSTDTQYF

length: 16
V: TRBV7-8
D: TRBD1
CDR3: CASSIPGTGDNSPLHF

length: 16
V: TRBV11-2
D: TRBD2
CDR3: CASSSLAGTSYNEQFF

length: 15
V: TRBV28
D: TRBD1
CDR3: CASSSLTGVLSPLHF

length: 14
V: TRBV19
D: .
CDR3: CASSIAPDSEAQYF

length: 16
V: TRBV11-2
D: TRBD2
CDR3: CASSHWGLAGRFEQYF

length: 15
V: TRBV19
D: TRBD1
CDR3: CASRQGGGSNQPQHF

length: 13
V: TRBV28
D: .
CDR3: CASSVILQVVAFF

length: 14
V: TRBV7-9
D: TRBD1
CDR3: CASSPRDSPSGYTF